Below are 15 T cell receptor beta chains sequenced from a single sample in a study of Graves' ophthalmopathy and Graves' hyperthyroidism. Amplification of TCR beta CDR3 regions used RNA transcripts. The first round was an RT-PCR with HTBI primers, and the second round was a multiplex PCR. TCRdb ran MiXCR on the multiplex PCR reads and lists one entry per CDR3 protein. The table records about 50,000 distinct CDR3 sequences, less than 55% of them present only once. The specimen was peripheral blood. Receptor source: an adult woman with Graves' ophthalmopathy.

The rearrangement joins TRBV20-1 to TRBJ1-1, with a weak D call TRBD1 (6 bases). Germline V gene data show CDR1 as DFQATT and CDR2 as SNEGSKA (reference sequence). This CDR3 is built from 15 residues. The V and J ends lost 3 bases and 1 base respectively, with 15 bases between them. The DNA for the CDR3 is TGCAGTGCTAGGGAACCGGGACACCAGAACACTGAAGCTTTCTTT. Translated: CSAREPGHQNTEAFF.

The chain links TRBV6-4 to TRBJ1-1; maybe TRBD1 (6 bases). The CDR3 runs 13 residues. Trimming cost V 3 bases and J 4 bases, with 9 bases left between them. The germline V gene has CDR1 MRHNA and CDR2 SNTAGT. The CDR3 reads CASSERDTTEAFF. DNA of the CDR3: TGTGCCAGCAGTGAGCGGGACACCACTGAAGCTTTCTTT.

This clonotype came up many times. The chain carries TRBV5-1 and TRBJ1-1, with 8 bases fitting TRBD1. J gave up 3 bases and V 3 bases, and 4 bases lay outside the gene matches. CDR1 is SGHRS and CDR2 is YFSETQ in the germline V gene. The CDR3 spans 14 residues. The CDR3 nucleotides read TGCGCCAGCAGCTGGATGACAGGGGACACTGAAGCTTTCTTT. Protein sequence: CASSWMTGDTEAFF.

This chain uses TRBV20-1 with TRBJ2-7, with 9 bases lining up with TRBD2. The CDR3 sequence is 16 residues long. V was clipped by 3 bases and J by 5 bases; unmatched bases: 14. The germline gives CDR1 DFQATT, CDR2 SNEGSKA (reference sequence). In DNA, the CDR3 is TGCAGTGCTAGGGGACTAGCAGGAGGGCCCGTCGACGAGCAGTACTTC. Its protein is CSARGLAGGPVDEQYF.

Points on this clonotype: The missing conserved phenylalanine or tryptophan at the end of this CDR3 makes a read error likely. The chain joins TRBV19 to TRBJ2-1, with D possibly TRBD1 on 8 matching bases. Germline V lookup: CDR1 LNHDA, CDR2 SQIVND (reference sequence). The CDR3 length is 15 residues. CDR3 amino acids: CPSSHRTGRGNEQFS. The CDR3 DNA is TGTCCCAGTAGTCACCGGACAGGGAGGGGCAATGAGCAGTTCTCC.

As concerns this clonotype: A junction boundary mismatches the germline segment, possibly from a read error. J is TRBJ1-1 and V is TRBV20-1; TRBD1 matches 10 bases. CDR1 and CDR2 from the germline V gene are DFQATT and SNEGSKA (reference sequence). The CDR3 runs to 13 residues. The CDR3 DNA is TGCAGTGCTAGGGGGACAGGGGACACTGAAGCTTTCTTC. This translates into CSARGTGDTEAFF.

This clonotype was seen many times. The chain links TRBV5-6 to TRBJ1-1; TRBD1 agrees at 7 bases. The CDR3 loop spans 12 amino acids. The junction had 8 bases not matched to a gene; V was cut back by 4 bases and J by 11 bases. Germline CDR1 is SGHDT and CDR2 is YYEEEE. CDR3 region: CASSLRQGTAFF. CDR3 bases: TGTGCCAGCAGCCTACGACAGGGAACTGCTTTCTTT.

J is TRBJ2-1 and V is TRBV10-1, with 9 positions matching TRBD2. V shed 4 bases and J 0 bases; nucleotides not matched to a gene: 4. Germline loops: CDR1 WNHNN, CDR2 SYGVQD (reference sequence). The CDR3 is made up of 16 amino acids. The DNA of the CDR3 is TGCGCCAGCAGTGTGGGTAGCGGGAGCTCCTACAATGAGCAGTTCTTC. Residues: CASSVGSGSSYNEQFF.

The chain carries TRBV12-3 or TRBV12-4 and TRBJ1-6; TRBD1 matches at 9 bases. There are 14 residues in the CDR3. Unmatched junction bases numbered 16, after V lost 6 bases and J lost 19 bases. DNA of the CDR3: TGTGCCAGCAGACGGGACAGGGACAATTCACCCCCTCACTTT. Its translation is CASRRDRDNSPPHF.

In this sample, this clonotype turned up many times. CDR3 sequence: CASSARTVYEQYF. The CDR3 DNA reads TGTGCCAGCAGTGCGCGGACCGTCTACGAGCAGTACTTC. This chain connects TRBV6-1 to TRBJ2-7; D uncertain. This CDR3 region has 13 residues. Deletions cut 4 bases from V and 3 bases from J, with 10 bases between. CDR1 is MNHNS and CDR2 is SASEGT in the germline V gene.

There are many counts of this clonotype. This chain joins TRBV6-5 and TRBJ1-5, with a weak D call TRBD1 (5 bases). The CDR3 length is 15 residues. Per the germline V gene, CDR1 is MNHEY and CDR2 is SVGAGI. V dropped 0 bases and J dropped 2 bases, with 8 bases sitting between them. The CDR3 DNA follows: TGTGCCAGCAGTTACTCAGTAGGGGGCAATCAGCCCCAGCATTTT. This translates into CASSYSVGGNQPQHF.

This clonotype appeared a single time. A read error may be the cause here, since a much bigger clone is one base away. This chain uses TRBV3-1 with TRBJ2-3; perhaps TRBD2 as D (6 bases). Germline CDR1 LGHDT, CDR2 YNNKEL (reference sequence). The CDR3 has 14 amino acids. Trimming removed 5 bases at V and 4 bases at J, with 13 bases between. CDR3 bases: TGTGCCAGCAGCGCTAGCGTAAGTGCAGATACGCAGTATTTT. Its protein product is CASSASVSADTQYF.

At least ten counts were recorded for this clonotype. The J gene is TRBJ2-2, the V gene TRBV29-1; D remains unclear. The V gene lost 4 bases and the J gene lost 5 bases, with 14 bases spanning the gap. CDR1 SQVTM and CDR2 ANQGSEA come from the germline V gene. The CDR3 runs to 14 residues. CDR3: CSVVAHSRTGELFF. In DNA form, the CDR3 reads TGCAGCGTTGTGGCTCATTCCCGTACCGGGGAGCTGTTTTTT.

The table lists this clonotype with a few counts. V usage is TRBV30 and J usage is TRBJ2-7, with D possibly being TRBD1 (7 bases). Germline V gene data show CDR1 as GTSNPN and CDR2 as SVGIG (reference sequence). Trimming cost V 5 bases and J 3 bases, with 20 bases left between them. CDR3 size: 15 residues. CDR3 sequence reads: CAWYRVTGTFYEQYF. Here the CDR3 DNA reads TGTGCCTGGTATCGGGTGACAGGGACTTTCTACGAGCAGTACTTC.

This clonotype has ten or more counts. CDR3 region: CASSLASTGQPYEQYF. The CDR3 region has the DNA TGCGCCAGCAGCTTGGCCAGTACAGGACAACCCTACGAGCAGTACTTC. The genes are TRBV5-1 and TRBJ2-7, with D perhaps matching TRBD1 (5 bases). Trimming took 0 bases from V and 2 from J, leaving 15 bases between them. Germline lookup yields CDR1 SGHRS and CDR2 YFSETQ. There are 16 residues in the CDR3.